The 18 T cell receptor beta chains below were found in one sample sequenced in a study of multiple sclerosis patients with progressive multifocal leukoencephalopathy. As for time point: less than 7 months of natalizumab therapy. Sequencing used immunoSEQ multiplex PCR; TCRdb keeps in-frame clones, though not all of them. Altogether some 31,000 clones are present, nearly 90% being singletons, with the ten largest covering approximately 1.6%. This material consisted of PBMCs, taken from a patient treated with natalizumab. These TCRs come from a human donor with multiple sclerosis.

The rearrangement links TRBV25-1 to TRBJ2-7, with TRBD2 matching over 9 bases. CDR3 size: 17 residues. CDR1 and CDR2 from the germline V gene are MGHDK and SYGVNS. V shed 2 bases, J shed 2 bases, and the junction held 10 bases outside the gene matches. The CDR3 loop is CASSEGISGRSPYEQYF. CDR3 coding DNA: TGTGCCAGCAGTGAAGGTATAAGCGGGAGGTCACCCTACGAGCAGTACTTC.

This chain uses TRBV9 with TRBJ2-1, with TRBD1 identical over 7 bases. J was trimmed by 12 bases and V by 4 bases; bases with no gene match: 19. There are 16 residues in the CDR3. Looked up from germline, CDR1 is SGDLS and CDR2 is YYNGEE. The CDR3 is CASSPPDRALFDGQFF. The CDR3 DNA reads TGTGCCAGCAGCCCCCCCGACAGGGCCCTTTTTGATGGGCAGTTCTTC.

The chain employs TRBV19 and TRBJ1-5; TRBD1 is a possible D gene (5 bases). CDR3 length: 15 residues. Deletions cut 1 base from V and 3 bases from J, with 10 bases between. Germline V gives CDR1 LNHDA, CDR2 SQIVND (reference sequence). CDR3 protein: CASSIGGLINQPQHF. The CDR3 bases are TGTGCCAGTAGTATAGGGGGCCTAATCAATCAGCCCCAGCATTTT.

The J gene is TRBJ1-2, the V gene TRBV18; the D is unclear. Germline CDR1 reads KGHSH; CDR2 reads LQKENI. CDR3 length equals 12 residues. V lost 3 bases and J lost 7, with 9 bases in between. Here the CDR3 DNA reads TGTGCCAGCTCACCTGCCTTGGGTGGCTACACCTTC. This translates into CASSPALGGYTF.

The CDR3 coding sequence is TGTGCCAGCACCCCCGGACAGTTAGGGAATGAGCAGTTCTTC. Translated: CASTPGQLGNEQFF. J is TRBJ2-1 and V is TRBV9; D is perhaps TRBD1 (6 bases). Germline-derived CDR1 and CDR2 are SGDLS and YYNGEE. This CDR3 comprises 14 residues. Trimming took 6 bases from V and 7 from J, leaving 17 bases between them.

The chain carries TRBV10-3 and TRBJ2-2, with D hard to call. Germline loops: CDR1 ENHRY, CDR2 SYGVKD. The CDR3 spans 12 residues. With 2 bases removed from V and 4 bases from J, the gap between germline ends came to 2 bases. The CDR3: CAISEVTGELFF. The CDR3 DNA follows: TGTGCCATCAGTGAGGTCACCGGGGAGCTGTTTTTT.

This clone was observed a single time. The genes are TRBV25-1 and TRBJ1-4; TRBD1 aligns across 8 bases. This CDR3 contains 15 residues. V lost 5 bases, J lost 5 bases, and 7 bases stayed unmatched. Germline CDR1 is MGHDK and CDR2 is SYGVNS. The CDR3 here is CASSQSTGVNEKLFF. The CDR3 region has the DNA TGTGCCAGCAGTCAATCGACAGGGGTGAATGAAAAACTGTTTTTT. Full variable domain (rest looked up from reference TRBV25-1 and TRBJ1-4): EADIYQTPRYLVIGTGKKITLECSQTMGHDKMYWYQQDPGMELHLIHYSYGVNSTEKGDLSSESTVSRIRTEHFPLTLESARPSHTSQYLCASSQSTGVNEKLFFGSGTQLSVL.

This chain connects TRBV7-2 to TRBJ2-3; no clear D. CDR1 is SGHTA and CDR2 is FQGNSA in the germline V gene. The CDR3 has 14 residues. V lost 3 bases to trimming and J lost 0 bases, with 7 bases between them. For the CDR3, the DNA is TGTGCCAGCAGCTTCGGAGCTAGCACAGATACGCAGTATTTT. This codes for CASSFGASTDTQYF.

The chain carries TRBV6-4 and TRBJ2-6, with D perhaps matching TRBD1 (8 bases). Germline-derived CDR1 and CDR2 are MRHNA and SNTAGT. Deletions cut 4 bases from V and 0 bases from J, with 13 bases between. This CDR3 region has 17 residues. The CDR3 DNA reads TGTGCCAGCAGTGCGACAGGGGAGGGCTCTGGGGCCAACGTCCTGACTTTC. Translating it yields CASSATGEGSGANVLTF.

The gene calls are TRBV19 and TRBJ2-1; 8 bases are shared with TRBD2. Germline V lookup: CDR1 LNHDA, CDR2 SQIVND (reference sequence). This CDR3 is built from 12 residues. Losses at the gene ends were 5 bases for V and 13 bases for J; bases not matched to a gene: 7. The CDR3 DNA sequence: TGTGCCAGTAGTCCAATAGCGGGACCCCAGTTCTTC. It translates to CASSPIAGPQFF.

The chain employs TRBV19 and TRBJ2-6; D is possibly TRBD1 (5 bases). V lost 4 bases to trimming and J lost 0 bases, with 10 bases between them. The CDR3 covers 16 residues. Germline CDR1 reads LNHDA; CDR2 reads SQIVND (reference sequence). The CDR3 protein is CASSTTGSSGANVLTF. The CDR3 DNA follows: TGTGCCAGTAGTACAACAGGAAGCTCTGGGGCCAACGTCCTGACTTTC.

The chain couples TRBV20-1 to TRBJ2-1; D is unclear. Between the trimmed V and J ends, which lost 3 bases and 7 bases, there was a span of 7 bases. The V gene's germline CDR1 is DFQATT and CDR2 SNEGSKA (reference sequence). The CDR3 has 11 amino acids. The CDR3 here is CSASLVNEQFF. CDR3 bases: TGCAGTGCTAGTTTGGTAAATGAGCAGTTCTTC.

The J gene is TRBJ2-1, the V gene TRBV10-2, with D maybe TRBD2 (6 bases). Trimming shortened V by 11 bases and J by 7 bases, and 12 bases separated the two germline ends. This CDR3 is built from 11 residues. In germline, CDR1 is WSHSY, CDR2 SAAADI. The CDR3 nucleotides read TGCGCCGGGGGGTGGGGAAATGAGCAGTTCTTC. This gives the protein CAGGWGNEQFF.

This clone was picked up a small number of times. This chain uses TRBV5-4 with TRBJ2-2; D not resolved. The CDR3 extends over 16 amino acids. The germline V gene encodes CDR1 SGHNT and CDR2 YYREEE (reference sequence). With 0 bases removed from V and 4 bases from J, the gap between germline ends came to 13 bases. CDR3 coding DNA: TGTGCCAGCAGCTTGGACGCGGCTGCTGGCACCGGGGAGCTGTTTTTT. Translated: CASSLDAAAGTGELFF.

The chain is built from TRBV6-1 and TRBJ2-7; 7 bases line up with TRBD1. The germline CDR1 and CDR2 sequences are MNHNS and SASEGT. J was trimmed by 0 bases and V by 5 bases; bases with no gene match: 7. The CDR3 covers 15 residues. CDR3 nucleotide sequence: TGTGCCAGCAGTTTTCTTGACAGGGCCTCCTACGAGCAGTACTTC. It is translated as CASSFLDRASYEQYF.

This clone was observed a few times. The V call is TRBV5-1, the J call TRBJ2-7; the D is unclear. This CDR3 spans 14 amino acids. Between the trimmed V and J ends, which lost 0 bases and 7 bases, there was a span of 14 bases. Germline lookup yields CDR1 SGHRS and CDR2 YFSETQ. CDR3 nucleotides: TGCGCCAGCAGCTTGGGTTTCTCCGTCGGGGAGCAGTACTTC. It specifies CASSLGFSVGEQYF.

The genes are TRBV30 and TRBJ2-7; 9 bases align to TRBD2. Trimming removed 0 bases from V and 3 bases from J; junction bases left unmatched: 3. Germline CDR1 is GTSNPN and CDR2 is SVGIG (reference sequence). The CDR3 covers 14 residues. CDR3 amino acids: CAWSVVAGVYEQYF. The CDR3 region has the DNA TGTGCCTGGAGTGTAGTAGCGGGGGTCTACGAGCAGTACTTC.

The rearrangement links TRBV11-1 to TRBJ2-1; no definite D call. CDR1 SGHAT and CDR2 FQDESV come from the germline V gene (reference sequence). The CDR3 extends over 17 amino acids. Trimming took 1 base from V and 0 from J, leaving 13 bases between them. For the CDR3, the DNA is TGTGCCAGCAGCTTAGTTGCCACGGAAACCTCCTACAATGAGCAGTTCTTC. It encodes CASSLVATETSYNEQFF.